This TCR beta chain is from a study of T cell changes during pregnancy in multiple sclerosis (dated by TCRdb to between 2017 and 2020). Some background on the complete study: The study examined how the T cell repertoire changed over the course of pregnancy in women with multiple sclerosis.

Library construction relied on the immunoSEQ multiplex PCR assay. Held by TCRdb, this immuneACCESS table contains in-frame sequences only and omits some clones. Under half of the omission traces to an unresolved V gene where checked; the cause of the rest is unknown. The sample has approximately 18,000 clones on record, 84% of them singletons. The biggest ten clones account for about 9% of the sample. From the germline V gene (reference sequence), CDR1 is MNHEY and CDR2 is SMNVEV. Its CDR3 holds 15 amino acids, cysteine through phenylalanine. The entry retains the CDR3 DNA only, 45 bases that are in frame from base 1. After removal of 9 bases from V and 7 bases from J, the junction retains 11 bases not matched to a gene. Concerning this clone itself: Its antigen remains undetermined. Per-base qualities were not stored, and no clone one base away is much larger.

The sequence is built from TRBV27 and TRBJ2-1; TRBD1 lines up with 11 middle nucleotides. The clonotype comes from a female donor in good health, enrolled as a control in a pregnancy study. The sequences come from CD8+ T cells from peripheral blood mononuclear cells, collected in the second trimester of pregnancy. The CDR3 protein is CASSTGTGGKNEQFF. The DNA sequence is as follows: TGTGCCAGTTCTACCGGGACAGGGGGAAAGAATGAGCAGTTCTTC.